Below, 19 T cell receptor beta chains from the same sample are listed, as sequenced in a study of blood T cells in healthy people across ages. Primers used in a second PCR of roughly 7 to 12 cycles were a sample-barcoded 5' primer and a J-beta primer mix. TCRdb passed the 5' RACE reads through MiXCR, listing each CDR3 protein once. The table lists hundreds of thousands of distinct CDR3 sequences, around 54% of them singletons, with around 37% in the top ten. Specimen: blood. These receptors all stem from a man aged 60-69 years in good health.

Here the CDR3 DNA reads TGTGCCACGAGGTCCCAGGAGACCCAGTACTTC. It yields the protein CATRSQETQYF. V usage is TRBV4-2 and J usage is TRBJ2-5; D is ambiguous. V was shortened by 10 bases and J by 5 bases, with 11 bases between the two germline ends. The V gene's germline CDR1 is LGHNA and CDR2 YNFKEQ. The CDR3 is 11 residues long.

The chain carries TRBV6-5 and TRBJ2-5, with D perhaps matching TRBD1 or TRBD2 (5 bases each). The CDR3 runs 16 residues. CDR1 MNHEY and CDR2 SVGAGI come from the germline V gene. V lost 0 bases, J lost 4 bases, and 15 bases lay in between. CDR3: CASSYSASQGGETQYF. The CDR3 DNA sequence: TGTGCCAGCAGTTACTCGGCTAGCCAGGGTGGAGAGACCCAGTACTTC.

The chain couples TRBV20-1 to TRBJ2-7; D is unresolved. Germline assignment: CDR1 DFQATT and CDR2 SNEGSKA (reference sequence). This CDR3 comprises 13 residues. V lost 1 base to trimming and J lost 4 bases, with 11 bases between them. CDR3 DNA sequence: TGCAGTGCTAGAGGAGGTTCCCATTACGAGCAGTACTTC. Translating it yields CSARGGSHYEQYF.

The rearrangement uses TRBV12-3 or TRBV12-4 and TRBJ2-3; 9 nucleotides align to TRBD2. The CDR3 is 16 amino acids. V trimming: 3 bases; J trimming: 2 bases; junction bases outside the gene matches: 6. DNA of the CDR3: TGTGCCAGCAGTTTCGTAGCGGGGGCCTCCACAGATACGCAGTATTTT. This translates into CASSFVAGASTDTQYF.

This clonotype was observed a few times. This sequence joins TRBV2 and TRBJ2-5; 10 positions agree with TRBD2. J was trimmed by 4 bases and V by 6 bases; bases with no gene match: 8. Germline-derived CDR1 and CDR2 are SNHLY and FYNNEI. The CDR3 has 15 residues. CDR3 nucleotide sequence: TGTGCCAGCAGGGATGGTAGCGGGGGGACAGAGACCCAGTACTTC. Translation gives CASRDGSGGTETQYF.

The J gene is TRBJ2-7, the V gene TRBV20-1; D is possibly TRBD1 or TRBD2 (6 bases each). Trimming left V 6 bases short and J 6 bases short, with 15 bases between. This CDR3 comprises 12 residues. Germline V gene data show CDR1 as DFQATT and CDR2 as SNEGSKA (reference sequence). The DNA of the CDR3 is TGCAGTGCCCGATTGGGGGGCAGCGAGCAGTACTTC. Translating it yields CSARLGGSEQYF.

The V gene is TRBV20-1, the J gene TRBJ2-1; 10 positions match TRBD2. The trim removed 6 bases at V and 6 bases at J, leaving 8 bases unmatched. Per germline, CDR1 DFQATT and CDR2 SNEGSKA (reference sequence). This CDR3 comprises 14 residues. The CDR3 sequence is CSAPVASGSNEQFF. CDR3 bases: TGCAGTGCCCCGGTGGCTAGCGGGAGCAATGAGCAGTTCTTC.

This clonotype came up a few times. The V gene is TRBV27, the J gene TRBJ1-1, with unresolved D. This CDR3 spans 13 amino acids. Germline assignment: CDR1 MNHEY and CDR2 SMNVEV (reference sequence). Trimming cost V 3 bases and J 1 base, with 6 bases left between them. CDR3 loop: CASSLTRNTEAFF. DNA for the CDR3: TGTGCCAGCAGTTTGACAAGGAACACTGAAGCTTTCTTT.

V gene TRBV5-1 combines with J gene TRBJ1-1, with TRBD1 as a possible D gene (5 bases). Germline V lookup: CDR1 SGHRS, CDR2 YFSETQ. The CDR3 spans 15 residues. V was pared by 0 bases and J by 3 bases, with 12 bases between. Written as DNA, the CDR3 is TGCGCCAGCAGCTTGGAAGCCAGGGCGGACACTGAAGCTTTCTTT. It encodes CASSLEARADTEAFF.

The chain recombines TRBV10-1 with TRBJ2-5; the D call may be TRBD1 or TRBD2 (5 bases each). V lost 3 bases and J lost 2, with 10 bases in between. The CDR3 extends over 14 amino acids. Germline V gene lookup returns CDR1 WNHNN and CDR2 SYGVQD (reference sequence). CDR3 region: CASSEVGDQETQYF. CDR3 DNA: TGCGCCAGCAGTGAAGTGGGGGATCAAGAGACCCAGTACTTC.

This clonotype was detected ten times or more. V gene TRBV2 combines with J gene TRBJ2-1; D is possibly TRBD1 or TRBD2 (6 bases each). CDR1 is SNHLY, CDR2 FYNNEI, per germline. Trimming removed 6 bases at V and 5 bases at J, with 17 bases between. CDR3 length equals 15 residues. The CDR3 sequence: CASSKDTRGHNEQFF. CDR3 bases: TGTGCCAGCAGCAAGGATACTCGGGGGCACAATGAGCAGTTCTTC.

This clonotype has only one observation. The CDR3 region has the DNA TGTGCCAGCAGCCCGACAGGGGTTCGGGGTGAGCAGTTCTTC. It is translated as CASSPTGVRGEQFF. The rearrangement joins TRBV3-1 to TRBJ2-1; 8 nucleotides align to TRBD1. Germline values: CDR1 LGHDT, CDR2 YNNKEL (reference sequence). The CDR3 is 14 residues long. Trimming cost V 4 bases and J 9 bases; bases outside gene matches: 8.

There are a few counts of this clonotype. This sequence joins TRBV10-3 and TRBJ2-5; 8 positions agree with TRBD1. This CDR3 comprises 15 residues. Unmatched junction bases numbered 6, after V lost 4 bases and J lost 2 bases. Germline values: CDR1 ENHRY, CDR2 SYGVKD. The CDR3 DNA sequence: TGTGCCATCAGTGTTGACAGGGGTGGTCAAGAGACCCAGTACTTC. Encoded protein: CAISVDRGGQETQYF.

This clonotype was recorded once. V and J are TRBV7-2 and TRBJ2-7; the match to TRBD2 covers 7 bases. The DNA end favors TRBJ2-5, so the J call may be wrong. The CDR3 is 14 residues long. Germline CDR1 is SGHTA and CDR2 is FQGNSA. The CDR3 nucleotides are TGTACCAGCAGCTTAGTTTGGCGGGGGGAGACCCAGTACTTC. The encoded protein is CTSSLVWRGETQYF.

This clonotype was seen a handful of times. The chain carries TRBV28 and TRBJ1-2; 9 nucleotides match TRBD1. Germline CDR1 MDHEN, CDR2 SYDVKM. The CDR3 has 15 residues. V lost 4 bases and J lost 4; bases outside the gene matches: 7. The CDR3 region has the DNA TGTGCCAGCAGTTGGGGGGACAGGGAAAGCTATGGCTACACCTTC. It yields the protein CASSWGDRESYGYTF.

The CDR3 DNA follows: TGTGCCAGCTCCCTAGTTTGGAGCTCCTACGAGCAGTACTTC. Amino acid sequence: CASSLVWSSYEQYF. This rearrangement joins TRBV18 to TRBJ2-7, with no clear D. This CDR3 comprises 14 residues. The ends were cut back, 6 bases at V and 0 bases at J, with 12 bases in the middle. CDR1 is KGHSH, CDR2 LQKENI, per germline.

Worth noting for this clonotype: This clone may be a read error of a much larger clone one base away. The chain employs TRBV9 and TRBJ2-6, with D perhaps TRBD1 (5 bases). Germline V gene data show CDR1 as SGDLS and CDR2 as YYNGEE. This CDR3 has 14 amino acids. The chain's CDR3 is CASSAPSGADVLTF. The CDR3 DNA sequence: TGTGCCAGCAGCGCACCCTCTGGGGCCGACGTCCTGACTTTC. The full variable domain, with the rest looked up from reference TRBV9 and TRBJ2-6, is DSGVTQTPKHLITATGQRVTLRCSPRSGDLSVYWYQQSLDQGLQFLIQYYNGEERAKGNILERFSAQQFPDLHSELNLSSLELGDSALYFCASSAPSGADVLTFGAGSRLTVL.

V usage is TRBV7-2 and J usage is TRBJ1-2; D remains ambiguous. From germline, CDR1 is SGHTA and CDR2 FQGNSA. Trimming took off 0 bases at V and 8 bases at J, with 13 bases between the two ends. This CDR3 comprises 14 residues. The CDR3 loop reads CASSLAPPLRGYTF. Written as DNA, the CDR3 is TGTGCCAGCAGCTTAGCGCCCCCATTAAGAGGCTACACCTTC.

The chain carries TRBV10-3 and TRBJ1-2; D gene uncertain. Germline V gene sequence: CDR1 ENHRY, CDR2 SYGVKD. This CDR3 region has 15 residues. V was shortened by 2 bases and J by 4 bases, with 14 bases between the two germline ends. In DNA form, the CDR3 reads TGTGCCATCAGTGAGACAACCGGGGATTCCTATGGCTACACCTTC. It specifies CAISETTGDSYGYTF.